The T cell receptor beta chain described here comes from a study of cytomegalovirus exposure and HLA in healthy donors. Study findings and constraints: A few chains tied to CMV proved CMV antigen-specific in vitro.

CDR3 length: 14 residues. V was shortened by 0 bases and J by 4 bases, with 10 bases between the two germline ends. Germline-derived CDR1 and CDR2 are SGHNT and YYREEE (reference sequence). Here immunoSEQ multiplex PCR was the method, and the copy in TCRdb shows in-frame clones only, minus some. The sample carries about 200,000 clones, more than 65% recorded once. Turning to this clone: Its cognate antigen is unknown.

The sample comprised PBMCs. The origin of this receptor is a woman in her twenties or thirties in good health and CMV-seropositive. This sequence joins TRBV5-4 and TRBJ1-2, with D maybe TRBD1 (5 bases). The CDR3 spells CASSLVGGGYGYTF. The CDR3 bases are TGTGCCAGCAGCTTGGTTGGGGGAGGCTATGGCTACACCTTC.